These 7 T cell receptor beta chains came from one sample sequenced in a study of blood T cell repertoires in COVID-19 (dated by TCRdb to 2018 to 2020). The library was obtained by the immunoSEQ multiplex PCR assay. TCRdb's version of the immuneACCESS table is confined to in-frame rearrangements and falls short of the full clone set. An unresolved V gene accounts for under half of the shortfall where checked; the remainder is of unknown origin. For this sample the table gives a few hundred thousand clones, of which roughly 86% were detected only once. The ten top clones hold around 9% of the sample. The sample was PBMCs or T cells enriched from blood (not recorded which). These receptors were collected from a woman in her late teens or twenties who had recovered from COVID-19.

J is TRBJ2-7 and V is TRBV9, with 9 bases aligning to TRBD2. The length of the CDR3 is 15 residues. V dropped 2 bases and J dropped 2; count of bases not matched to a gene: 5. From germline, CDR1 is SGDLS and CDR2 YYNGEE. The CDR3 here is CASSVSGSPTYEQYF. CDR3 coding DNA: TGTGCCAGCAGCGTTAGCGGGAGTCCGACCTACGAGCAGTACTTC.

The chain has TRBV2 and TRBJ2-7; TRBD1 is a possible D gene (6 bases). Trimming removed 6 bases at V and 6 bases at J, with 21 bases between. Germline values: CDR1 SNHLY, CDR2 FYNNEI. This CDR3 has 15 residues. The CDR3 sequence is CASRAWAGERAEQYF. The CDR3 DNA is TGTGCCAGCAGGGCCTGGGCAGGGGAAAGAGCCGAGCAGTACTTC.

Only a few counts were recorded for this clone. The chain joins TRBV21-1 to TRBJ2-3; the listed D gene, TRBD2, was not tested against the DNA. TRBV21-1 constitutes a pseudogene. The CDR3 contains 16 residues. CDR3 residues: CASSKEAREVTDTQYF. The DNA for the CDR3 is TGTGCCAGCAGCAAAGAAGCGCGGGAGGTCACAGATACGCAGTATTTT.

V gene TRBV12-2 combines with J gene TRBJ2-3; the D segment call TRBD1 is taken from the table without a DNA check. TRBV12-2 represents a pseudogene. CDR3 size: 16 residues. The CDR3 sequence is CASRPGPDGGTDTQYF. DNA of the CDR3: TGTGCAAGTCGCCCAGGCCCAGACGGCGGCACAGATACGCAGTATTTT.

This rearrangement joins TRBV5-4 to TRBJ2-7, with 8 nucleotides matching TRBD2. CDR3 length equals 14 residues. Germline-derived CDR1 and CDR2 are SGHNT and YYREEE (reference sequence). After removal of 3 bases from V and 4 bases from J, the junction contained 6 bases not matched to a gene. The CDR3 coding sequence is TGTGCCAGCAGCTCCGCTCGGGGGGGATACGAGCAGTACTTC. It encodes CASSSARGGYEQYF.

V usage is TRBV14 and J usage is TRBJ1-1; D is undetermined. CDR3 length: 13 residues. Germline V CDR1 and CDR2: SGHDN, FVKESK. V lost 0 bases and J lost 6, with 8 bases in between. The CDR3 is CASSQDRESEAFF. The CDR3 DNA follows: TGTGCCAGCAGCCAAGACCGGGAGTCTGAAGCTTTCTTT.

The V and J genes are TRBV7-9 and TRBJ1-5, with D possibly matching TRBD1 (6 bases). This CDR3 is built from 14 residues. V dropped 5 bases and J dropped 4 bases, with 12 bases sitting between them. Germline V CDR1 and CDR2: SEHNR, FQNEAQ (reference sequence). The CDR3 sequence is CASSPDRTNQPQHF. The DNA for the CDR3 is TGTGCCAGCAGCCCTGACAGGACAAATCAGCCCCAGCATTTT.